What follows describes a single T cell receptor (beta chain). This specimen belongs to a study of blood T cell repertoires in COVID-19. In the study overall: Acute-phase and convalescent COVID-19 samples originated in the United States, Italy and Spain. Nucleic acid was either cDNA or gDNA, and it came from T cells, B-cell-depleted T cells, or PBMCs.

In the study's own analysis: Amplified reference gene primers provided the basis for estimating nucleated cell counts. Method: immunoSEQ multiplex PCR; TCRdb's copy keeps in-frame clones and lacks some. D and trimming were read from the DNA, whereas the V and J calls and clone size are those reported in that table. Here the sample spans approximately 250,000 clones, around four fifths being singletons. The sample consisted of peripheral blood. The sequence was obtained from a woman aged 55 to 70 with active or convalescent COVID-19.

The CDR3 nucleotides are TGTGCCAGCAGCTTGGGCACCTATGAAAAACTGTTTTTT. It codes for CASSLGTYEKLFF. V is TRBV7-6 and J is TRBJ1-4; D gene unclear. The CDR3 is 13 residues long. Germline assignment: CDR1 SGHVS and CDR2 FNYEAQ. V lost 3 bases and J lost 6, with 8 bases in between.